This TCR beta chain is drawn from a study of blood T cell repertoires in COVID-19. Turning to the study itself: COVID-19 samples, acute and convalescent, were from the United States, Italy and Spain.

The CDR3 has 14 residues. The germline V gene has CDR1 SGHTA and CDR2 FQGNSA. Trimming stripped 2 bases from V and 3 bases from J, with 10 bases between. Sequencing was performed with immunoSEQ multiplex PCR; in TCRdb, only in-frame clones are kept and a portion is missing. The repertoire includes some 120,000 clones, more than 90% of them detected once, and approximately 3.5% sits in the top ten. The chain is built from TRBV7-2 and TRBJ2-5; possible D gene TRBD2, 6 bases. The TCR comes from a man between 50 and 59 years old with active COVID-19. Sequenced: peripheral blood. The chain's CDR3 is CASSLSAGKETQYF. The CDR3 coding sequence is TGTGCCAGCAGCTTATCGGCGGGGAAAGAGACCCAGTACTTC.